This T cell receptor (beta chain) was identified in a study of early T cells in non-severe SARS-CoV-2 infection. Study-level background: Alpha and beta chains were unpaired, from unsorted whole-blood bulk RNA. The study, taken as a whole, reports: Lookups in VDJdb leaned toward anti-spike CD8 responses and missed private and CD4 specificities.

Researchers tagged individual cDNA molecules with unique molecular identifiers. Via MiXCR, TCRdb re-called the 5' RACE reads, giving one row per CDR3 protein. In the table there are tens of thousands of distinct CDR3 sequences, approximately 9.9% of which are singletons. The table lists this clonotype with many counts. Antigen: not known. The CDR3 runs 14 residues. V trimming: 4 bases; J trimming: 5 bases; junction bases outside the gene matches: 5. Germline V gene lookup returns CDR1 SGHRS and CDR2 YFSETQ. The gene calls are TRBV5-1 and TRBJ2-7; 11 bases align to TRBD1. The sample was whole blood. This sequence originates from an adult who was a healthcare worker with PCR-confirmed SARS-CoV-2 infection or an uninfected control (not recorded which). Here the CDR3 reads CASSDGTGGHEQYF. The CDR3 DNA is TGCGCCAGCAGCGACGGGACAGGGGGTCACGAGCAGTACTTC.